This TCR beta chain was identified in a study of blood T cell repertoires in COVID-19. Study-wide context: Spain, Italy and the United States supplied samples that represented acute and convalescent COVID-19.

Looked up from germline, CDR1 is MDHEN and CDR2 is SYDVKM. The CDR3 contains 14 residues. The V and J ends lost 7 bases and 1 base respectively, with 10 bases between them. Individuals drawn from 24 US areas were about 18 to 95 years old. Sequenced by immunoSEQ multiplex PCR; TCRdb stores in-frame clones only, minus some. Of nearly 250,000 clones listed, approximately 90% are singletons. The chain employs TRBV28 and TRBJ2-2; D remains unclear. This clonotype originated in a man aged 50-59 years who had been exposed to COVID-19. The material sequenced was PBMCs or T cells enriched from blood (not recorded which). In DNA form, the CDR3 reads TGTGCCAGCATGCGCAATGTGAACACCGGGGAGCTGTTTTTT. Amino acids: CASMRNVNTGELFF.